Below, 30 T cell receptor beta chains from the same sample are listed, as sequenced in a study of blood T cell repertoires in COVID-19. The table came from immunoSEQ multiplex PCR; TCRdb's copy has only in-frame clones and leaves some out. The data show about 350,000 clones, approximately 89% seen once. Material for sequencing was peripheral blood. These receptors were collected from a woman aged 18 to 35 who had recovered from COVID-19.

The gene calls are TRBV11-3 and TRBJ2-1; a possible D gene is TRBD2 (5 bases). Germline CDR1 is SGHNT and CDR2 is YENEEA. The CDR3 consists of 15 residues. V dropped 1 base and J dropped 6 bases, with 13 bases sitting between them. In nucleotides, the CDR3 is TGTGCCAGCAGCTTAGGGGTGGGAGCTGTCAATGAGCAGTTCTTC. Its translation: CASSLGVGAVNEQFF.

This clone was seen a few times. This sequence joins TRBV7-9 and TRBJ2-1, with a tentative D call TRBD1 (5 bases). The CDR3 consists of 18 residues. V dropped 2 bases and J dropped 0 bases, with 17 bases sitting between them. The V gene's germline CDR1 is SEHNR and CDR2 FQNEAQ (reference sequence). The CDR3 is CASSLNSRGVISYNEQFF. CDR3 sequence (DNA): TGTGCCAGCAGCTTAAACAGTAGGGGCGTCATCTCCTACAATGAGCAGTTCTTC.

The chain joins TRBV4-3 to TRBJ1-2; D is ambiguous. The CDR3 has 15 residues. Germline CDR1 reads LGHNA; CDR2 reads YSLEER. V was trimmed by 1 base and J by 4 bases, leaving 13 bases between them. CDR3 DNA: TGCGCCAGCAGCCAAGGTAACTACCGAGGCTATGGCTACACCTTC. This codes for CASSQGNYRGYGYTF.

This chain joins TRBV28 and TRBJ1-3; possible D gene TRBD1, 5 bases. CDR3 length equals 12 residues. Trimming removed 6 bases from V and 11 bases from J, with 14 bases in between. Germline V CDR1 and CDR2: MDHEN, SYDVKM. The chain's CDR3 is CASRSLGPPIYF. Written as DNA, the CDR3 is TGTGCCAGCAGATCCTTGGGGCCCCCCATATATTTT.

DNA of the CDR3: TGCAGCGCTATGACAGGGATCGGAGAAAAACTGTTTTTT. The encoded protein is CSAMTGIGEKLFF. The rearrangement links TRBV29-1 to TRBJ1-4; 7 bases are a match to TRBD1. V shed 7 bases, J shed 8 bases, and the junction held 10 bases outside the gene matches. The CDR3 extends over 13 amino acids. Germline V gene lookup returns CDR1 SQVTM and CDR2 ANQGSEA.

The rearrangement links TRBV6-2 or TRBV6-3 to TRBJ1-1; TRBD1 matches at 10 bases. J gave up 11 bases and V 6 bases, and 3 bases lay outside the gene matches. The germline gives CDR1 MNHEY, CDR2 SVGEGT. This CDR3 is 11 amino acids long. Written as DNA, the CDR3 is TGTGCCAGCAGCTGGGACAGGGGCGCTTTCTTT. This sequence encodes CASSWDRGAFF.

The gene calls are TRBV9 and TRBJ2-3; the D gene is possibly TRBD2 (6 bases). Germline assignment: CDR1 SGDLS and CDR2 YYNGEE. The V and J ends lost 0 bases and 3 bases respectively, with 11 bases between them. The CDR3 totals 15 residues. The CDR3, as DNA: TGTGCCAGCAGCGTAGGCGGGATAAAAACAGATACGCAGTATTTT. Translation: CASSVGGIKTDTQYF.

This clone was seen more than once but under ten times. The J gene is TRBJ2-3, the V gene TRBV6-2 or TRBV6-3; 7 bases align to TRBD2. Germline values: CDR1 MNHEY, CDR2 SVGEGT. The CDR3 contains 14 residues. V lost 2 bases to trimming and J lost 2 bases; unmatched junction nucleotides: 1. The chain's CDR3 is CASSYGRATDTQYF. The CDR3 nucleotides are TGTGCCAGCAGTTACGGGAGGGCCACAGATACGCAGTATTTT.

The chain is built from TRBV7-2 and TRBJ2-3, with D unresolved. The CDR3 has 12 amino acids. CDR1 is SGHTA and CDR2 is FQGNSA in the germline V gene. V shed 6 bases and J shed 3 bases, with 7 bases lying between them. The DNA for the CDR3 is TGTGCCAGCAGTTCCAGAACAGATACGCAGTATTTT. Protein product: CASSSRTDTQYF.

This clone occurred once. The chain employs TRBV7-8 and TRBJ1-5, with D unresolved. The CDR3 extends over 13 amino acids. V lost 7 bases and J 5 bases, leaving 12 bases between the germline ends. CDR1 and CDR2 from the germline V gene are SGHVS and FQNEAQ. This CDR3 reads CASTRGGDQPQHF. The CDR3 DNA sequence: TGTGCCAGCACCCGAGGCGGAGATCAGCCCCAGCATTTT.

This sequence joins TRBV19 and TRBJ1-1; TRBD1 is a possible D gene (6 bases). V was pared by 7 bases and J by 1 base, with 13 bases between. The CDR3 has 14 amino acids. From germline, CDR1 is LNHDA and CDR2 SQIVND (reference sequence). CDR3 amino acids: CASIRRGQNTEAFF. The CDR3 nucleotides read TGTGCCAGTATCCGAAGGGGACAGAACACTGAAGCTTTCTTT.

The V call is TRBV20-1, the J call TRBJ1-6; 8 bases match TRBD1. V lost 3 bases to trimming and J lost 7 bases; unmatched junction nucleotides: 5. The CDR3 has 14 residues. CDR1 and CDR2 from the germline V gene are DFQATT and SNEGSKA (reference sequence). The CDR3 DNA reads as TGCAGTGCTAGTGCGGGACAGGAGAATTCACCCCTCCACTTT. It specifies CSASAGQENSPLHF.

The chain has TRBV18 and TRBJ2-5; no definite D call. Germline loops: CDR1 KGHSH, CDR2 LQKENI. CDR3 length: 15 amino acids. The germline V and J ends were trimmed by 1 base and 1 base, with 10 bases remaining between them. CDR3 region: CASSPRIGSQETQYF. The CDR3 DNA reads as TGTGCCAGCTCACCACGCATCGGGTCCCAAGAGACCCAGTACTTC.

The chain carries TRBV28 and TRBJ2-5, with 10 bases fitting TRBD1. The CDR3 extends over 15 amino acids. The trim removed 6 bases at V and 5 bases at J, leaving 9 bases unmatched. CDR1 is MDHEN, CDR2 SYDVKM, per germline. The CDR3: CASSPIDRGRETQYF. As DNA, the CDR3 is TGTGCCAGCAGCCCGATCGACAGGGGGCGGGAGACCCAGTACTTC.

The V call is TRBV19, the J call TRBJ1-2; D may be TRBD1 (5 bases). The length of the CDR3 is 13 residues. Germline V gene sequence: CDR1 LNHDA, CDR2 SQIVND (reference sequence). The V end was cut by 6 bases, the J end by 4 bases, with 12 bases between. The CDR3 DNA follows: TGTGCCAGTAGCCCACAGGAAGTCTATGGCTACACCTTC. As protein: CASSPQEVYGYTF. The variable domain in full, with the rest retrieved from reference TRBV19 and TRBJ1-2, is DGGITQSPKYLFRKEGQNVTLSCEQNLNHDAMYWYRQDPGQGLRLIYYSQIVNDFQKGDIAEGYSVSREKKESFPLTVTSAQKNPTAFYLCASSPQEVYGYTFGSGTRLTVV.

This rearrangement joins TRBV7-9 to TRBJ2-3; 10 nucleotides align to TRBD2. The V gene's germline CDR1 is SEHNR and CDR2 FQNEAQ (reference sequence). The CDR3 consists of 17 residues. The V and J ends lost 6 bases and 2 bases, in that order; junction bases with no gene match: 11. The DNA of the CDR3 is TGTGCCAGCAGTGAGGTAGCGGGAGGCGACCTCACAGATACGCAGTATTTT. It is translated as CASSEVAGGDLTDTQYF.

The chain links TRBV6-5 to TRBJ1-1, with D hard to call. The CDR3 spans 13 residues. Germline V CDR1 and CDR2: MNHEY, SVGAGI. Trimming took 2 bases from V and 4 from J, leaving 8 bases between them. The CDR3, as DNA: TGTGCCAGCAGTTACCGTCAGGTCACTGAAGCTTTCTTT. Amino acid sequence: CASSYRQVTEAFF.

A note on this clone: Distinct nucleotide sequences in the sample also encode this CDR3. This rearrangement joins TRBV19 to TRBJ2-1; 9 bases match TRBD2. This CDR3 comprises 13 residues. V was clipped by 4 bases and J by 7 bases; unmatched bases: 2. Per germline, CDR1 LNHDA and CDR2 SQIVND (reference sequence). The CDR3 loop reads CASSRAGGNEQFF. The CDR3 region has the DNA TGTGCCAGTAGTAGGGCGGGAGGGAATGAGCAGTTCTTC.

The chain has TRBV7-9 and TRBJ2-1; TRBD2 matches 7 bases. Germline values: CDR1 SEHNR, CDR2 FQNEAQ (reference sequence). The CDR3 has 19 amino acids. After removal of 2 bases from V and 4 bases from J, the junction contained 17 bases not matched to a gene. CDR3: CASSLYRGTKRYVYNEQFF. The CDR3 region has the DNA TGTGCCAGCAGCTTATACCGCGGGACTAAGAGATACGTTTACAATGAGCAGTTCTTC.

The chain couples TRBV19 to TRBJ2-2; possible D gene TRBD2, 5 bases. V was shortened by 7 bases and J by 4 bases, with 7 bases between the two germline ends. Germline V CDR1 and CDR2: LNHDA, SQIVND (reference sequence). CDR3 length: 12 residues. CDR3 protein: CASNEGTGELFF. Here the CDR3 DNA reads TGTGCCAGTAATGAGGGCACCGGGGAGCTGTTTTTT. Together with reference TRBV19 and TRBJ2-2, the CDR3 gives the full variable domain: DGGITQSPKYLFRKEGQNVTLSCEQNLNHDAMYWYRQDPGQGLRLIYYSQIVNDFQKGDIAEGYSVSREKKESFPLTVTSAQKNPTAFYLCASNEGTGELFFGEGSRLTVL.

This clone was recorded once. V usage is TRBV3-1 (or the pseudogene TRBV3-2) and J usage is TRBJ2-4, with 7 positions matching TRBD2. With V trimmed by 7 bases and J by 1 base, 7 bases remained unmatched. Germline assignment: CDR1 LGHDT and CDR2 YNNKEL (reference sequence). This CDR3 is built from 15 residues. CDR3 bases: TGTGCCAGCATTATTGGGGAGGGGGCCAAAAACATTCAGTACTTC. Amino acids: CASIIGEGAKNIQYF.

V gene TRBV4-1 combines with J gene TRBJ1-2; D may be TRBD1 (5 bases). This CDR3 has 14 residues. Trimming pared 0 bases from V and 4 bases from J, leaving 9 bases between. Germline lookup yields CDR1 MGHRA and CDR2 YSYEKL. The CDR3 here is CASSQDRGPYGYTF. The CDR3 coding sequence is TGCGCCAGCAGCCAAGATAGGGGTCCCTATGGCTACACCTTC.

The chain recombines TRBV29-1 with TRBJ2-5; no reliable D call. This CDR3 comprises 11 residues. Deletions cut 6 bases from V and 4 bases from J, with 9 bases between. The germline V gene encodes CDR1 SQVTM and CDR2 ANQGSEA. CDR3 residues: CSVMRGETQYF. The CDR3 coding sequence is TGCAGCGTAATGAGAGGAGAGACCCAGTACTTC.

The chain couples TRBV6-5 to TRBJ2-5, with D perhaps matching TRBD1 (7 bases). CDR1 and CDR2 from the germline V gene are MNHEY and SVGAGI. This CDR3 has 15 residues. Trimming left V 6 bases short and J 6 bases short, with 20 bases between. The DNA for the CDR3 is TGTGCCAGCAGAACCGGGACAGATGGGAGGAAGACCCAGTACTTC. The encoded protein is CASRTGTDGRKTQYF.

The chain uses TRBV6-2 or TRBV6-3 and TRBJ1-1; TRBD1 matches 8 bases. CDR1 is MNHEY, CDR2 SVGEGT, per germline. This CDR3 is built from 14 residues. After removal of 5 bases from V and 5 bases from J, the junction contained 7 bases not matched to a gene. The CDR3 here is CASSLYRGETEAFF. The CDR3 DNA is TGTGCCAGCAGTCTCTACAGGGGGGAGACTGAAGCTTTCTTT.

This rearrangement joins TRBV7-9 to TRBJ2-2, with D perhaps matching TRBD1 (5 bases). Germline V lookup: CDR1 SEHNR, CDR2 FQNEAQ (reference sequence). V lost 5 bases and J lost 5, with 18 bases in between. CDR3 size: 16 residues. CDR3 DNA: TGTGCCAGCAGCGCGGATGGGGCATCGAGGACCGGGGAGCTGTTTTTT. Amino acids: CASSADGASRTGELFF.

This clone was seen repeatedly, ten times or more. This chain links TRBV30 with TRBJ2-2; 9 bases map to TRBD2. The CDR3 runs 18 residues. Germline trimming cut 1 base from V and 3 bases from J; bases unmatched to any gene: 12. Germline CDR1 reads GTSNPN; CDR2 reads SVGIG (reference sequence). CDR3 sequence reads: CAWSGLVAGVVDTGELFF. DNA of the CDR3: TGTGCCTGGAGTGGGTTGGTAGCGGGAGTAGTAGACACCGGGGAGCTGTTTTTT. Drawing the rest from reference TRBV30 and TRBJ2-2, the complete variable domain is SQTIHQWPATLVQPVGSPLSLECTVEGTSNPNLYWYRQAAGRGLQLLFYSVGIGQISSEVPQNLSASRPQDRQFILSSKKLLLSDSGFYLCAWSGLVAGVVDTGELFFGEGSRLTVL.

The chain combines TRBV7-2 with TRBJ1-6; TRBD1 might be the D (5 bases). The CDR3 runs to 17 residues. Germline V gene sequence: CDR1 SGHTA, CDR2 FQGNSA. The ends were cut back, 3 bases at V and 9 bases at J, with 21 bases in the middle. The CDR3 nucleotides read TGTGCCAGCAGCTTCAGCGTATCCAGGGTCCCAATTTCACCCCTCCACTTT. Amino acid sequence: CASSFSVSRVPISPLHF.

The chain combines TRBV5-6 with TRBJ2-2, with 7 bases matching TRBD1. Per the germline V gene, CDR1 is SGHDT and CDR2 is YYEEEE. There are 14 residues in the CDR3. The junction had 1 base not matched to a gene; V was cut back by 4 bases and J by 1 base. DNA of the CDR3: TGTGCCAGCAGCCACAGGGGGAACACCGGGGAGCTGTTTTTT. The encoded protein is CASSHRGNTGELFF.

V and J are TRBV6-5 and TRBJ1-6; tentative D call: TRBD1 (5 bases). The CDR3 loop spans 16 amino acids. V lost 2 bases and J lost 6, with 14 bases in between. Germline V gives CDR1 MNHEY, CDR2 SVGAGI. The CDR3 nucleotides are TGTGCCAGCAGTTACCCGACTGGGGGGGGTAATTCACCCCTCCACTTT. Residues: CASSYPTGGGNSPLHF.